Below, 17 T cell receptor beta chains from the same sample are listed, as sequenced in a study of CD8 T cells in Susac syndrome. Random hexamers served to reverse transcribe about 0.45 to 1 ug RNA. TCRdb reanalysed the immunoSEQ multiplex PCR reads using MiXCR and keeps one entry per CDR3 protein. Altogether some 150,000 distinct CDR3 sequences are present, 85% to 95% being singletons, with the ten largest covering around 0.15%. Sequences were obtained from CD4+ T cells from PBMCs. These TCRs come from a human donor with Susac syndrome.

The chain carries TRBV18 and TRBJ1-2, with D unresolved. V was clipped by 3 bases and J by 5 bases, with 16 bases between them. Germline-derived CDR1 and CDR2 are KGHSH and LQKENI. This CDR3 is 15 amino acids long. The CDR3 sequence is CASSPALLATYGYTF. DNA of the CDR3: TGTGCCAGCTCACCTGCCTTGCTGGCAACTTATGGCTACACCTTC.

V usage is TRBV5-1 and J usage is TRBJ2-1; the match to TRBD1 covers 9 bases. From germline, CDR1 is SGHRS and CDR2 YFSETQ. The CDR3 is 15 amino acids. Trimming removed 3 bases from V and 9 bases from J; junction bases left unmatched: 10. The CDR3 DNA reads as TGCGCCAGCAGCTGGGGGGACAGGGATTCGGTTGAGCAGTTCTTC. This codes for CASSWGDRDSVEQFF.

The J gene is TRBJ2-7, the V gene TRBV12-3 or TRBV12-4, with D unresolved. The CDR3 spans 14 residues. Trimming pared 2 bases from V and 4 bases from J, leaving 12 bases between. As DNA, the CDR3 is TGTGCCAGCAGTTTAAGGGAAATCGGATACGAGCAGTACTTC. Amino acids: CASSLREIGYEQYF.

This chain joins TRBV7-9 and TRBJ2-5, with 9 bases identical to TRBD1. This CDR3 spans 16 amino acids. Per germline, CDR1 SEHNR and CDR2 FQNEAQ (reference sequence). V lost 5 bases and J lost 5; bases outside the gene matches: 12. CDR3 protein: CASSPGQGSGAETQYF. The CDR3 region has the DNA TGTGCCAGCAGCCCGGGACAGGGTAGTGGTGCGGAGACCCAGTACTTC.

This clonotype occurred once. The chain employs TRBV20-1 and TRBJ1-2; D might be TRBD1 (5 bases). The CDR3 sequence is 11 residues long. Per germline, CDR1 DFQATT and CDR2 SNEGSKA (reference sequence). V was clipped by 4 bases and J by 10 bases, with 13 bases between them. In nucleotides, the CDR3 is TGCAGTGCTAAGATGCAGGGAGACTACACCTTC. Translated: CSAKMQGDYTF.

This clonotype was recorded only once. The CDR3 spells CASSLILTNEQFF. CDR3 DNA sequence: TGTGCCAGCAGCTTAATACTCACGAATGAGCAGTTCTTC. The rearrangement joins TRBV7-9 to TRBJ2-1; D ambiguous. CDR1 SEHNR and CDR2 FQNEAQ come from the germline V gene (reference sequence). Trimming cost V 2 bases and J 7 bases, with 9 bases left between them. This CDR3 spans 13 amino acids.

V usage is TRBV12-3 or TRBV12-4 and J usage is TRBJ2-7, with TRBD1 matching over 10 bases. CDR3 size: 15 residues. V lost 6 bases to trimming and J lost 0 bases; unmatched junction nucleotides: 5. The CDR3 sequence: CASSTTGGHSYEQYF. CDR3 bases: TGTGCCAGCAGCACGACAGGGGGCCACTCCTACGAGCAGTACTTC.

The J gene is TRBJ1-1, the V gene TRBV12-3 or TRBV12-4, with D uncertain. The CDR3 loop spans 13 amino acids. Trimming took 6 bases from V and 6 from J, leaving 14 bases between them. The CDR3 is CASSPGSPPEAFF. The CDR3 DNA reads as TGTGCCAGCAGCCCCGGAAGTCCCCCTGAAGCTTTCTTT.

This clonotype was observed a handful of times. The rearrangement uses TRBV27 and TRBJ2-3; D is uncertain. The CDR3 has 14 amino acids. The V and J ends lost 2 bases and 0 bases respectively, with 6 bases between them. Germline loops: CDR1 MNHEY, CDR2 SMNVEV (reference sequence). CDR3 nucleotides: TGTGCCAGCAGTTTACGGCGGAGCACAGATACGCAGTATTTT. Translation: CASSLRRSTDTQYF.

The J gene is TRBJ2-7, the V gene TRBV11-2; D gene uncertain. V lost 2 bases and J 6 bases, leaving 5 bases between the germline ends. The CDR3 extends over 11 amino acids. Germline values: CDR1 SGHAT, CDR2 FQNNGV. The CDR3 is CASSLFTEQYF. The DNA of the CDR3 is TGTGCCAGCAGCTTATTTACCGAGCAGTACTTC.

The chain joins TRBV3-1 to TRBJ2-5; D is ambiguous. CDR1 and CDR2 (germline): LGHDT, YNNKEL (reference sequence). Trimming stripped 0 bases from V and 7 bases from J, with 0 bases between. The CDR3 totals 10 residues. The DNA for the CDR3 is TGTGCCAGCAGCCAAGAGACCCAGTACTTC. Translating gives CASSQETQYF.

J is TRBJ2-1 and V is TRBV5-1; a possible D gene is TRBD2 (6 bases). Germline CDR1 SGHRS, CDR2 YFSETQ. The CDR3 contains 15 residues. The ends were cut back, 0 bases at V and 4 bases at J, with 11 bases in the middle. Written as DNA, the CDR3 is TGCGCCAGCAGCTTGGGTGATAGCGGATACAATGAGCAGTTCTTC. Translated: CASSLGDSGYNEQFF.

J is TRBJ2-1 and V is TRBV3-1; D gene ambiguous. The CDR3 consists of 11 residues. The germline gives CDR1 LGHDT, CDR2 YNNKEL (reference sequence). V was trimmed by 2 bases and J by 10 bases, leaving 6 bases between them. CDR3 residues: CASSQLREQFF. DNA for the CDR3: TGTGCCAGCAGCCAACTGAGGGAGCAGTTCTTC.

The genes are TRBV7-9 and TRBJ1-5; TRBD1 matches at 10 bases. Germline CDR1 reads SEHNR; CDR2 reads FQNEAQ (reference sequence). Unmatched junction bases numbered 4, after V lost 5 bases and J lost 6 bases. CDR3 length: 14 residues. In DNA, the CDR3 is TGTGCCAGCAGCATGACAGGGGGCGGTCAGCCCCAGCATTTT. Its translation: CASSMTGGGQPQHF.

The chain joins TRBV3-1 to TRBJ2-1; TRBD2 might be the D (7 bases). CDR3 length: 15 amino acids. V lost 2 bases, J lost 7 bases, and 15 bases lay in between. Germline CDR1 reads LGHDT; CDR2 reads YNNKEL (reference sequence). The CDR3 is CASSQKGGPTNEQFF. CDR3 coding DNA: TGTGCCAGCAGCCAAAAGGGGGGGCCAACAAATGAGCAGTTCTTC.

This clonotype was seen a single time. V and J are TRBV12-3 or TRBV12-4 and TRBJ1-1; TRBD1 aligns across 7 bases. The CDR3 spans 14 residues. V shed 5 bases, J shed 5 bases, and the junction held 8 bases outside the gene matches. This CDR3 reads CASSIWTGRTEAFF. The CDR3 DNA reads TGTGCCAGCAGTATTTGGACAGGCCGGACTGAAGCTTTCTTT.

The table lists this clonotype with a count of one. The rearrangement joins TRBV2 to TRBJ2-5; 13 bases agree with TRBD2. V was pared by 10 bases and J by 5 bases, with 13 bases of the junction left unmatched. Germline V gives CDR1 SNHLY, CDR2 FYNNEI. This CDR3 spans 16 amino acids. The CDR3 sequence: CATRTSGSNRVETQYF. Written as DNA, the CDR3 is TGTGCCACGAGGACTAGCGGGAGTAATCGAGTGGAGACCCAGTACTTC.